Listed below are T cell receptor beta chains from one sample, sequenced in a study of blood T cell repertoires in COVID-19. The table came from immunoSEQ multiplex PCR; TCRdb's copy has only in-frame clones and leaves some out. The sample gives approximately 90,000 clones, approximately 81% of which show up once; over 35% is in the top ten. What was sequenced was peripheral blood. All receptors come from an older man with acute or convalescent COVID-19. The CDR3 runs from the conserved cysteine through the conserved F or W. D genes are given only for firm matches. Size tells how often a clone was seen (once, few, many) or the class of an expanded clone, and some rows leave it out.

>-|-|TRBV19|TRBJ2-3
TGTGCCAGTAGTGTAGGTTCTCCTAGCACAGATACGCAGTATTTT
CASSVGSPSTDTQYF
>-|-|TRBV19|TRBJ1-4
TGTGCCAGTAGTCCCATTCGCCAGGGGCCCAATGAAAAACTGTTTTTT
CASSPIRQGPNEKLFF
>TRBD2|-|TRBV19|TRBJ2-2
TGTGCCAGTAGTACCGGAGCGGGAGGGACCACCGGGGAGCTGTTTTTT
CASSTGAGGTTGELFF
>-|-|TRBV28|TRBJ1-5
TGTGCCAGCAGTTTATATATGTTCGGGGTCGGACAGCCCCAGCATTTT
CASSLYMFGVGQPQHF
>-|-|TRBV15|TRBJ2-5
TGTGCCACCAGCAGAGACGCCAGTCAAGAGACCCAGTACTTC
CATSRDASQETQYF
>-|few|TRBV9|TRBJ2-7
TGTGCCAGCAGCGGGATGGCAGGGCCCTCCTACGAGCAGTACTTC
CASSGMAGPSYEQYF
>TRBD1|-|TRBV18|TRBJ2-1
TGTGCCAGCTCACCAAGGGACAGGGGGGCGGGTGAGCAGTTCTTC
CASSPRDRGAGEQFF
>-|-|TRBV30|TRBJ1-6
TGTGCCTCCGACACCGGGGGTAATTCACCCCTCCACTTT
CASDTGGNSPLHF
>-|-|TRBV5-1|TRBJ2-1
TGCGCCAGCAGCTTGCGTAGCGGAGGCCGCAATGAGCAGTTCTTC
CASSLRSGGRNEQFF
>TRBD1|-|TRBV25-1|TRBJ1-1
TGTGCCAGCAGCGCTAGGGACAGGGCTGAAGCTTTCTTT
CASSARDRAEAFF
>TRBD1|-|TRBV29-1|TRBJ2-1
TGCAGCGTCTGGGTGGACAGGGGGCTTAATGAGCAGTTCTTC
CSVWVDRGLNEQFF
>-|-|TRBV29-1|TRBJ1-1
TGCAGCGCCATCCACAGGGTTAGCACTGAAGCTTTCTTT
CSAIHRVSTEAFF
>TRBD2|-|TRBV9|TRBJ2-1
TGTGCCAGCAGCCCCCGACTAGCGGGAGCCTACAATGAGCAGTTCTTC
CASSPRLAGAYNEQFF
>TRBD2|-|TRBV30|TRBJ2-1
TGTGCCTGGAGCGGACTAGCGGGAATTGGGGATGAGCAGTTCTTC
CAWSGLAGIGDEQFF
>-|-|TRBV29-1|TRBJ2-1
TGCAGCGTTGAAATCCGCAATGAGCAGTTCTTC
CSVEIRNEQFF
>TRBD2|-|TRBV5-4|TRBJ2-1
TGTGCCAGCAGCCGGGACTATTTTGAGCAGTTCTTC
CASSRDYFEQFF
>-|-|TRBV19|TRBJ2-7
TGTGCCAGTAGTAACAGGGGAGGCGTCTACGAGCAGTACTTC
CASSNRGGVYEQYF
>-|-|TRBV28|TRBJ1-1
TGTGCCAGCAGTTTATGGGACAGTGTCCCTGAAGCTTTCTTT
CASSLWDSVPEAFF
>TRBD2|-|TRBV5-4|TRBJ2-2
TGTGCCAGCAGCCCGGATCCCCTAGCGGGGAACACCGGGGAGCTGTTTTTT
CASSPDPLAGNTGELFF
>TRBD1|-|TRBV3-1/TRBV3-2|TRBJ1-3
TGTGCCAGCAGCCGAGGCCCACAGGGGGCATCTGGAAACACCATATATTTT
CASSRGPQGASGNTIYF
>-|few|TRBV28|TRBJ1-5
TGTGCCAGCAGCAGAACAGGGTTTTTGGGGAATCAGCCCCAGCATTTT
CASSRTGFLGNQPQHF
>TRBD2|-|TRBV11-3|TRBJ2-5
TGTGCCAGCAGCTTTAGCGGGGTGGGGGAGACCCAGTACTTC
CASSFSGVGETQYF
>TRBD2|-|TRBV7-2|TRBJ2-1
TGTGCCAGCAGCTTAGATTTGTGGCTAGCGGGGGGCAATGAGCAGTTCTTC
CASSLDLWLAGGNEQFF
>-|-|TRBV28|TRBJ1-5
TGTGCCAGCAAGACGGGAGGTAGCAATCAGCCCCAGCATTTT
CASKTGGSNQPQHF
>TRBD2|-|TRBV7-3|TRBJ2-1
TGTGCCAGCAGCTTAACTCCAGCGGGAGGGTCTGAGCAGTTCTTC
CASSLTPAGGSEQFF
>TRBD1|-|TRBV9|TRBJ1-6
TGTGCCAGCAGCATACGGGACAGGGGAGGTTCACCCCTCCACTTT
CASSIRDRGGSPLHF
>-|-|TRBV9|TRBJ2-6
TGTGCCAGCAGCGCCCCACAGGACTACTCTGGGGCCAACGTCCTGACTTTC
CASSAPQDYSGANVLTF
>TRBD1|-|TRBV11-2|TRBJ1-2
TGTGCCAGCAGCTTAGCGACAGGGGCTCGTGGCTACACCTTC
CASSLATGARGYTF
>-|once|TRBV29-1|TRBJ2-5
TGCAGCGTTGAAGCCGAGGTAGCAGTAGAGACCCAGTACTTC
CSVEAEVAVETQYF